This T cell receptor (beta chain) was found in a study of blood T cell repertoires in COVID-19. Study-level information: The cDNA or gDNA used as material had been derived from T cells, B-cell-depleted T cells, or PBMCs.

Profiled with immunoSEQ multiplex PCR; TCRdb holds only in-frame clones, not every one. Among fewer than 130,000 clones listed, just over 75% were seen once. A few counts support this clone. This CDR3 is built from 15 residues. Trimming left V 7 bases short and J 5 bases short, with 20 bases between. Germline-derived CDR1 and CDR2 are MNHEY and SVGAGI. J is TRBJ2-5 and V is TRBV6-5; weak D call: TRBD1 (5 bases). Material: peripheral blood. This TCR came from a woman aged 80 or over with acute or convalescent COVID-19. This CDR3 reads CASNPGPPKGETQYF. The CDR3 nucleotides read TGTGCCAGCAACCCCGGACCCCCGAAGGGGGAGACCCAGTACTTC.